These 21 T cell receptor beta chains were sequenced from one sample in a study of T and B cells in COVID-19 patients. From blood, about 250-550 ng of genomic DNA served as TRB template. BIOMED2 TRB-A/B primer pools were used in multiplex TRB PCR. MiXCR, applied by TCRdb to the multiplex PCR reads, yields one record per CDR3 protein. Of 20,000 or so distinct CDR3 sequences detected, 35% to 40% appear once; the ten largest clones hold more than 15%. The sample was blood. These receptors were obtained from a human donor with active COVID-19.

The genes are TRBV12-3 or TRBV12-4 and TRBJ2-7, with D maybe TRBD1 (5 bases). V was cut by 0 bases and J by 3 bases, with 15 bases left in between. CDR3 length: 16 amino acids. As DNA, the CDR3 is TGTGCCAGCAGTTTAGCATCCCTTAGGCAGGGCTACGAGCAGTACTTC. Translated: CASSLASLRQGYEQYF.

This rearrangement joins TRBV6-5 to TRBJ2-1, with D possibly being TRBD1 (5 bases). The CDR3 sequence is 13 residues long. The germline V gene has CDR1 MNHEY and CDR2 SVGAGI. Trimming shortened V by 2 bases and J by 9 bases, and 11 bases separated the two germline ends. The CDR3 sequence: CASSYARAAEQFF. DNA for the CDR3: TGTGCCAGCAGTTACGCCAGGGCTGCTGAGCAGTTCTTC.

By share, this clonotype ranks as medium-sized. The chain combines TRBV29-1 with TRBJ2-7, with D unclear. The CDR3 extends over 11 amino acids. From germline, CDR1 is SQVTM and CDR2 ANQGSEA. V lost 4 bases and J lost 3, with 7 bases in between. Written as DNA, the CDR3 is TGCAGCGTTGTAAACAGCTACGAGCAGTACTTC. It yields the protein CSVVNSYEQYF.

Notes on this clonotype: A much larger clone differs from this one at a single base, so this may be a read error. The CDR3 reads CDSSSLRGGDEKLFF. The CDR3 nucleotides are TGTGACAGCAGTTCCCTCAGGGGGGGTGATGAAAAACTGTTTTTT. The chain employs TRBV6-5 and TRBJ1-4; 7 positions match TRBD1. The V gene's germline CDR1 is MNHEY and CDR2 SVGAGI. This CDR3 contains 15 residues.

V gene TRBV27 combines with J gene TRBJ2-6; 10 nucleotides align to TRBD1. This CDR3 region has 18 residues. Per germline, CDR1 MNHEY and CDR2 SMNVEV (reference sequence). J was trimmed by 0 bases and V by 4 bases; bases with no gene match: 6. The CDR3 here is CASSSRTGGDSGANVLTF. CDR3 nucleotide sequence: TGTGCCAGCAGTTCCCGGACAGGGGGGGACTCTGGGGCCAACGTCCTGACTTTC.

The V gene is TRBV12-3 or TRBV12-4, the J gene TRBJ1-4, with D tentatively TRBD1 (5 bases). Trimming left V 2 bases short and J 1 base short, with 5 bases between. CDR3 length: 14 amino acids. CDR3 sequence: CASSLRGTNEKLFF. In DNA form, the CDR3 reads TGTGCCAGCAGTTTAAGGGGAACTAATGAAAAACTGTTTTTT.

The chain is built from TRBV14 and TRBJ2-2; TRBD1 matches at 7 bases. In germline, CDR1 is SGHDN, CDR2 FVKESK. Germline trimming cut 3 bases from V and 5 bases from J; bases unmatched to any gene: 12. There are 17 residues in the CDR3. The CDR3 loop is CASSHIVKGAWTGELFF. The CDR3, as DNA: TGTGCCAGCAGCCATATCGTGAAGGGGGCTTGGACCGGGGAGCTGTTTTTT.

The CDR3 sequence: CASSFRGGHGTDTQYF. CDR3 in DNA: TGTGCCAGCAGCTTCAGAGGGGGACACGGGACAGATACGCAGTATTTT. The V and J genes are TRBV7-2 and TRBJ2-3, with D tentatively TRBD1 (6 bases). V was pared by 3 bases and J by 3 bases, with 16 bases between. The CDR3 has 16 amino acids. CDR1 SGHTA and CDR2 FQGNSA come from the germline V gene.

In this sample, this clonotype is medium-sized. This chain links TRBV19 with TRBJ2-3; 7 bases align to TRBD1. This CDR3 comprises 14 residues. J gave up 1 base and V 4 bases, and 2 bases lay outside the gene matches. Germline assignment: CDR1 LNHDA and CDR2 SQIVND (reference sequence). Here the CDR3 DNA reads TGTGCCAGTAGTAGTGGACAGGGCACAGATACGCAGTATTTT. Its protein is CASSSGQGTDTQYF.

The gene calls are TRBV10-3 and TRBJ1-1; D gene ambiguous. The CDR3 is made up of 11 amino acids. Germline V gene sequence: CDR1 ENHRY, CDR2 SYGVKD. Trimming pared 7 bases from V and 1 base from J, leaving 4 bases between. The CDR3 here is CAIKENTEAFF. The CDR3 region has the DNA TGTGCCATCAAGGAGAACACTGAAGCTTTCTTT.

The CDR3 nucleotides are TGTGCCAGCTCACCGAGACAGGGAACCTCTGGAAACACCATATATTTT. Encoded protein: CASSPRQGTSGNTIYF. The rearrangement uses TRBV18 and TRBJ1-3; 7 bases are a match to TRBD1. The CDR3 totals 16 residues. V lost 3 bases and J lost 0; bases outside the gene matches: 5. CDR1 is KGHSH, CDR2 LQKENI, per germline.

The genes are TRBV7-6 and TRBJ2-1, with TRBD1 identical over 7 bases. Germline loops: CDR1 SGHVS, CDR2 FNYEAQ. J was trimmed by 5 bases and V by 5 bases; bases with no gene match: 6. This CDR3 is 14 amino acids long. The CDR3 is CASSRRDSHNEQFF. The DNA for the CDR3 is TGTGCCAGCAGCCGTCGGGACAGCCACAATGAGCAGTTCTTC.

This clonotype counts as medium-sized. The CDR3 bases are TGCAGCGTTGAAGGAGGTGAAAAACTGTTTTTT. It yields the protein CSVEGGEKLFF. The chain links TRBV29-1 to TRBJ1-4; no clear D. The CDR3 spans 11 residues. Germline CDR1 reads SQVTM; CDR2 reads ANQGSEA. V was shortened by 1 base and J by 7 bases, with 4 bases between the two germline ends.

The chain employs TRBV18 and TRBJ2-5, with D possibly being TRBD2 (7 bases). Trimming removed 3 bases at V and 5 bases at J, with 16 bases between. CDR1 KGHSH and CDR2 LQKENI come from the germline V gene. This CDR3 has 15 amino acids. The DNA for the CDR3 is TGTGCCAGCTCACCCGAGGGGGGGCGCGTGGAGACCCAGTACTTC. Translation: CASSPEGGRVETQYF.

This clonotype occurred a few times. This sequence joins TRBV6-5 and TRBJ1-4; tentatively, D is TRBD1 (6 bases). Trimming took 5 bases from V and 8 from J, leaving 15 bases between them. This CDR3 spans 14 amino acids. The V gene's germline CDR1 is MNHEY and CDR2 SVGAGI. CDR3 DNA sequence: TGTGCCAGCAGTACACAGGGAAGGGGGGAAAAACTGTTTTTT. Protein product: CASSTQGRGEKLFF.

Regarding this clonotype: One junction end disagrees with the germline gene, perhaps due to a read error. The chain employs TRBV12-3 or TRBV12-4 and TRBJ2-5, with 10 bases fitting TRBD2. The CDR3 runs 16 residues. In nucleotides, the CDR3 is TGTGCCAACAGTTTCAGGCCTAGCGGGGGTCCCGGGGCCCAGTACTTC. Its protein product is CANSFRPSGGPGAQYF.

The chain combines TRBV19 with TRBJ2-6; 9 bases match TRBD1. The V gene end was trimmed by 4 bases and the J gene end by 2 bases; junction bases not matched to a gene: 0. CDR3 size: 15 residues. Germline V CDR1 and CDR2: LNHDA, SQIVND (reference sequence). The CDR3 DNA reads as TGTGCCAGTAGTAGGACAGGGGCTGGGGCCAACGTCCTGACTTTC. This sequence encodes CASSRTGAGANVLTF.

This clonotype occurred a few times. The chain uses TRBV6-4 and TRBJ2-1; 10 bases line up with TRBD2. The length of the CDR3 is 14 residues. V shed 5 bases and J 6 bases; nucleotides not matched to a gene: 4. Germline CDR1 is MRHNA and CDR2 is SNTAGT. CDR3 in amino acids: CASSQRGGGNEQFF. The CDR3 nucleotides are TGTGCCAGCAGTCAGCGGGGGGGCGGCAATGAGCAGTTCTTC.

As concerns this clonotype: Since a much larger clone is just one base distant, this may be a read error. This chain uses TRBV13 with TRBJ2-3; the D gene is possibly TRBD2 (5 bases). This CDR3 spans 12 amino acids. Germline lookup yields CDR1 PRHDT and CDR2 FYEKMQ (reference sequence). CDR3 amino acids: CGSSEGRDTQYF. The DNA of the CDR3 is TGTGGCAGCAGCGAGGGTAGGGATACGCAGTATTTT.

The chain employs TRBV5-4 and TRBJ1-2; D ambiguous. V was pared by 10 bases and J by 8 bases, with 12 bases between. There are 10 residues in the CDR3. Germline V lookup: CDR1 SGHNT, CDR2 YYREEE (reference sequence). The chain's CDR3 is CARPEQGYTF. CDR3 bases: TGTGCCCGTCCGGAGCAAGGCTACACCTTC.

By sample share, this clonotype is medium-sized. The J gene is TRBJ2-1, the V gene TRBV19; no firm D call. Germline lookup yields CDR1 LNHDA and CDR2 SQIVND (reference sequence). Trimming removed 3 bases from V and 8 bases from J, with 11 bases in between. The CDR3 sequence is 13 residues long. The CDR3 sequence is CASSIRSKDEQFF. The CDR3 DNA reads TGTGCCAGTAGTATTCGATCTAAAGATGAGCAGTTCTTC.